These 13 T cell receptor beta chains were all obtained from the same sample, sequenced in a study of control samples from healthy donors and cancer patients. Generated by immunoSEQ multiplex PCR, the TCRdb table keeps only in-frame clones and is missing some. The data show tens of thousands of clones, around nine tenths seen once. Sequenced: PBMCs. The source is a man aged 60 to 69 with colorectal cancer.

V gene TRBV5-6 combines with J gene TRBJ2-5, with D perhaps matching TRBD1 (6 bases). The CDR3 contains 15 residues. The germline gives CDR1 SGHDT, CDR2 YYEEEE. V dropped 0 bases and J dropped 5 bases, with 14 bases sitting between them. The CDR3 DNA sequence: TGTGCCAGCAGCTTGGCCACGGAAAGGGGGGAGACCCAGTACTTC. Residues: CASSLATERGETQYF. The full variable domain, completed using reference TRBV5-6 and TRBJ2-5, is DAGVTQSPTHLIKTRGQQVTLRCSPKSGHDTVSWYQQALGQGPQFIFQYYEEEERQRGNFPDRFSGHQFPNYSSELNVNALLLGDSALYLCASSLATERGETQYFGPGTRLLVL.

This clone was seen just once. The chain recombines TRBV6-2 or TRBV6-3 with TRBJ2-7, with D unresolved. The CDR3 length is 13 residues. Trimming took 4 bases from V and 2 from J, leaving 9 bases between them. The germline gives CDR1 MNHEY, CDR2 SVGEGT. CDR3 in DNA: TGTGCCAGCAGTTCCCAGCCTACCTACGAGCAGTACTTC. The encoded protein is CASSSQPTYEQYF.

The chain joins TRBV11-2 to TRBJ2-7; 12 bases match TRBD2. CDR1 and CDR2 (germline): SGHAT, FQNNGV. The CDR3 spans 16 residues. V lost 0 bases, J lost 2 bases, and 2 bases stayed unmatched. Here the CDR3 DNA reads TGTGCCAGCAGCTTAGAAACTAGCGGGGGGACCTACGAGCAGTACTTC. Translated, it gives CASSLETSGGTYEQYF.

The J gene is TRBJ1-6, the V gene TRBV11-3; no clear D gene. Germline CDR1 and CDR2: SGHNT and YENEEA. With 7 bases removed from V and 5 bases from J, the gap between germline ends came to 15 bases. The CDR3 length is 15 residues. The CDR3 bases are TGTGCCAGCACCGCTAGTATGGGGAATAATTCACCCCTCCACTTT. Protein: CASTASMGNNSPLHF.

With respect to this clone: Other DNA sequences in this specimen translate into the identical CDR3. The V call is TRBV18, the J call TRBJ1-1; possible D gene TRBD1, 5 bases. Trimming took off 3 bases at V and 1 base at J, with 9 bases between the two ends. This CDR3 is 14 amino acids long. Looked up from germline, CDR1 is KGHSH and CDR2 is LQKENI. CDR3 loop: CASSPGQGNTEAFF. DNA of the CDR3: TGTGCCAGCTCACCGGGGCAGGGGAACACTGAAGCTTTCTTT. Full variable domain (remainder filled in from reference TRBV18 and TRBJ1-1): NAGVMQNPRHLVRRRGQEARLRCSPMKGHSHVYWYRQLPEEGLKFMVYLQKENIIDESGMPKERFSAEFPKEGPSILRIQQVVRGDSAAYFCASSPGQGNTEAFFGQGTRLTVV.

The J gene is TRBJ2-2, the V gene TRBV5-1, with 8 bases aligning to TRBD1. J lost 5 bases, V lost 5 bases, and 5 bases had no gene match. The CDR3 extends over 14 amino acids. The germline V gene encodes CDR1 SGHRS and CDR2 YFSETQ. The CDR3 is CASRPGQETGELFF. The CDR3 DNA follows: TGCGCCAGCAGGCCGGGACAGGAAACCGGGGAGCTGTTTTTT.

The CDR3 region is CASRAGTGTQETQYF. In DNA, the CDR3 is TGTGCCAGCAGGGCCGGGACAGGGACACAAGAGACCCAGTACTTC. This chain joins TRBV28 and TRBJ2-5; 9 bases line up with TRBD1. The V gene's germline CDR1 is MDHEN and CDR2 SYDVKM. The CDR3 totals 15 residues. V lost 6 bases and J lost 2; bases outside the gene matches: 7.

The rearrangement joins TRBV19 to TRBJ1-3; 10 bases line up with TRBD1. This CDR3 contains 17 residues. Germline CDR1 and CDR2: LNHDA and SQIVND (reference sequence). V was clipped by 3 bases and J by 0 bases; unmatched bases: 5. For the CDR3, the DNA is TGTGCCAGTAGTATTATGGACAGGGGGAGCTCTGGAAACACCATATATTTT. Protein sequence: CASSIMDRGSSGNTIYF.

The chain employs TRBV24-1 and TRBJ1-2, with 8 bases identical to TRBD1. This CDR3 is built from 14 residues. The germline CDR1 and CDR2 sequences are KGHDR and SFDVKD. The V segment lost 4 bases and the J segment 8 bases; nucleotides outside the gene matches: 8. CDR3 nucleotide sequence: TGTGCCACCAGTGACCCCGGACAGGGTTACGGCTACACCTTC. Its translation: CATSDPGQGYGYTF.

This clone was observed a few times. The chain recombines TRBV4-1 with TRBJ2-2, with TRBD1 identical over 9 bases. This CDR3 has 16 amino acids. CDR1 and CDR2 (germline): MGHRA, YSYEKL. After removal of 4 bases from V and 1 base from J, the junction contained 4 bases not matched to a gene. The chain's CDR3 is CASSRPGQGNTGELFF. DNA of the CDR3: TGCGCCAGCAGCCGTCCGGGACAGGGGAACACCGGGGAGCTGTTTTTT.

This clone was seen once. The V gene is TRBV10-3, the J gene TRBJ1-2; no clear D gene. CDR1 ENHRY and CDR2 SYGVKD come from the germline V gene. The V end was cut by 2 bases, the J end by 1 base, with 14 bases between. The CDR3 length is 16 residues. This CDR3 reads CAISEIGGGNNYGYTF. CDR3 nucleotides: TGTGCCATCAGTGAGATTGGTGGCGGTAATAACTATGGCTACACCTTC.

In this sample, this clone turned up a few times. The chain couples TRBV12-5 to TRBJ1-4; 12 bases are shared with TRBD1. The CDR3 consists of 17 residues. The V segment lost 6 bases and the J segment 2 bases; nucleotides outside the gene matches: 7. CDR1 and CDR2 (germline): LGHNT, FRNRAP. Here the CDR3 DNA reads TGTGCTAGTGGCACCGGGACAGGGGGCCGGACTAATGAAAAACTGTTTTTT. Translated, it gives CASGTGTGGRTNEKLFF.

The chain employs TRBV6-5 and TRBJ1-1; D perhaps matches TRBD1 (5 bases). V was trimmed by 6 bases and J by 3 bases, leaving 14 bases between them. The CDR3 has 14 amino acids. Germline CDR1 reads MNHEY; CDR2 reads SVGAGI. CDR3 coding DNA: TGTGCCAGCAGCTCCGGACACCTCTACACTGAAGCTTTCTTT. It yields the protein CASSSGHLYTEAFF.